A single sample is the source of the 25 T cell receptor beta chains below, sequenced in a study of shared clonotypes between healthy human individuals. Assay used: immunoSEQ multiplex PCR; TCRdb lists only in-frame clones, some missing. The sample lists millions of clones, 85% to 95% occurring once. Sequencing input: naive CD4+ T cells sorted from blood. Subset defined: CD45RA+ positively selected. The origin of the receptors is a man aged 18-30 years in good health.

The rearrangement uses TRBV15 and TRBJ2-5; perhaps D is TRBD1 or TRBD2 (6 bases each). V lost 4 bases to trimming and J lost 5 bases, with 20 bases between them. The CDR3 loop spans 16 amino acids. The germline V gene has CDR1 LNHNV and CDR2 YYDKDF (reference sequence). CDR3 coding DNA: TGTGCCACCAGCAAGGGGGACAATTCCCGGGGGGAGACCCAGTACTTC. Translation: CATSKGDNSRGETQYF.

The chain combines TRBV27 with TRBJ1-2, with a tentative D call TRBD1 (5 bases). Deletions cut 1 base from V and 1 base from J, with 10 bases between. The CDR3 contains 15 residues. From germline, CDR1 is MNHEY and CDR2 SMNVEV (reference sequence). CDR3 in amino acids: CASSLYRLGNYGYTF. CDR3 DNA: TGTGCCAGCAGTTTATACAGGCTTGGTAACTATGGCTACACCTTC.

About this clone itself: This same CDR3 is encoded by further DNA sequences in the sample. This chain joins TRBV7-2 and TRBJ2-2; 11 bases align to TRBD2. The J segment lost 1 base and the V segment lost 5 bases, leaving 3 bases of the junction unmatched. This CDR3 spans 16 amino acids. Germline-derived CDR1 and CDR2 are SGHTA and FQGNSA. Written as DNA, the CDR3 is TGTGCCAGCAGCCGAGGGACTAGCGGGAACACCGGGGAGCTGTTTTTT. It is translated as CASSRGTSGNTGELFF.

This chain links TRBV11-2 with TRBJ2-5; 8 bases align to TRBD1. From germline, CDR1 is SGHAT and CDR2 FQNNGV. The CDR3 has 15 residues. J gave up 3 bases and V 2 bases, and 5 bases lay outside the gene matches. The CDR3 DNA is TGTGCCAGCAGCTTATTCACAGGGGGGAAAGAGACCCAGTACTTC. Translation: CASSLFTGGKETQYF.

This clone was counted between two and nine times. The chain carries TRBV25-1 and TRBJ1-2; 8 bases line up with TRBD1. The CDR3 is 14 amino acids. CDR1 MGHDK and CDR2 SYGVNS come from the germline V gene. J gave up 6 bases and V 3 bases, and 6 bases lay outside the gene matches. This CDR3 reads CASSDDRGRDGYTF. CDR3 nucleotides: TGTGCCAGCAGTGACGACAGGGGAAGGGATGGCTACACCTTC.

The gene calls are TRBV10-3 and TRBJ1-3, with TRBD1 as a possible D gene (6 bases). CDR1 and CDR2 from the germline V gene are ENHRY and SYGVKD. V was clipped by 4 bases and J by 0 bases, with 10 bases between them. The CDR3 has 15 amino acids. As DNA, the CDR3 is TGTGCCATCAGTGCGGACAGCCGCTCTGGAAACACCATATATTTT. Translated, it gives CAISADSRSGNTIYF.

This clone was detected once. The chain carries TRBV18 and TRBJ2-7; 8 nucleotides line up with TRBD1. The CDR3 contains 15 residues. Germline CDR1 is KGHSH and CDR2 is LQKENI. The junction had 7 bases not matched to a gene; V was cut back by 6 bases and J by 0 bases. CDR3: CASSSGQVFSYEQYF. The CDR3 coding sequence is TGTGCCAGCTCGTCGGGACAGGTCTTCTCCTACGAGCAGTACTTC.

The rearrangement uses TRBV30 and TRBJ2-4, with unresolved D. Germline V gene sequence: CDR1 GTSNPN, CDR2 SVGIG (reference sequence). The V end was cut by 2 bases, the J end by 2 bases, with 16 bases between. This CDR3 is 16 amino acids long. The chain's CDR3 is CAWSPTWSGPKNIQYF. The DNA of the CDR3 is TGTGCCTGGAGTCCTACATGGTCTGGCCCCAAAAACATTCAGTACTTC. The full variable domain, rest sourced from reference TRBV30 and TRBJ2-4, is SQTIHQWPATLVQPVGSPLSLECTVEGTSNPNLYWYRQAAGRGLQLLFYSVGIGQISSEVPQNLSASRPQDRQFILSSKKLLLSDSGFYLCAWSPTWSGPKNIQYFGAGTRLSVL.

CDR3 residues: CASSLGTTQNNEQFF. CDR3 nucleotides: TGTGCCAGCTCACTTGGGACTACACAAAACAATGAGCAGTTCTTC. The chain is built from TRBV18 and TRBJ2-1; 7 bases agree with TRBD2. The CDR3 covers 15 residues. Germline-derived CDR1 and CDR2 are KGHSH and LQKENI. The trim removed 4 bases at V and 5 bases at J, leaving 8 bases unmatched. Using reference TRBV18 and TRBJ2-1 for the parts outside the CDR3, the full variable domain is NAGVMQNPRHLVRRRGQEARLRCSPMKGHSHVYWYRQLPEEGLKFMVYLQKENIIDESGMPKERFSAEFPKEGPSILRIQQVVRGDSAAYFCASSLGTTQNNEQFFGPGTRLTVL.

A note on this clone: Other DNA sequences from this sample encode an identical CDR3 as well. The chain employs TRBV30 and TRBJ2-7; 8 bases align to TRBD1. V lost 5 bases to trimming and J lost 2 bases; unmatched junction nucleotides: 2. From germline, CDR1 is GTSNPN and CDR2 SVGIG (reference sequence). This CDR3 region has 12 residues. The CDR3 reads CAWGQGPYEQYF. The CDR3 bases are TGTGCCTGGGGACAGGGACCCTACGAGCAGTACTTC.

The chain carries TRBV6-1 and TRBJ2-7; unclear D gene. V was trimmed by 3 bases and J by 4 bases, leaving 13 bases between them. Germline CDR1 and CDR2: MNHNS and SASEGT. CDR3 length: 14 amino acids. In DNA form, the CDR3 reads TGTGCCAGCAGTGACAGAGACCCTCCTTACGAGCAGTACTTC. Its protein is CASSDRDPPYEQYF.

CDR3 sequence: CASSSRGGTAEQYF. CDR3 nucleotides: TGTGCCAGCAGTTCCCGGGGAGGGACCGCCGAGCAGTACTTC. The genes are TRBV6-5 and TRBJ2-7; 7 nucleotides match TRBD2. Trimming cost V 4 bases and J 6 bases; bases outside gene matches: 9. Per germline, CDR1 MNHEY and CDR2 SVGAGI. This CDR3 comprises 14 residues.

In its sample, this clone was seen once. The chain carries TRBV7-2 and TRBJ2-1; D is possibly TRBD2 (7 bases). Germline V gives CDR1 SGHTA, CDR2 FQGNSA. This CDR3 has 15 residues. The V end lost 8 bases, the J end lost 3 bases, and 17 bases lay between the germline ends. The CDR3 loop is CASSRPGGHYNEQFF. The CDR3, as DNA: TGTGCCAGCTCACGTCCGGGGGGCCACTACAATGAGCAGTTCTTC.

The chain couples TRBV6-5 to TRBJ1-2; D possibly corresponds to TRBD1 (5 bases). The V end lost 8 bases, the J end lost 4 bases, and 14 bases lay between the germline ends. Germline CDR1 MNHEY, CDR2 SVGAGI. This CDR3 contains 13 residues. CDR3 protein: CASASGTFYGYTF. Written as DNA, the CDR3 is TGTGCCAGCGCCTCTGGGACTTTCTATGGCTACACCTTC.

This clone was seen more than once but under ten times. The V call is TRBV9, the J call TRBJ1-1; tentative D call: TRBD1 (5 bases). This CDR3 is 15 amino acids long. V shed 4 bases and J shed 1 base, with 14 bases lying between them. Germline CDR1 reads SGDLS; CDR2 reads YYNGEE. The CDR3 loop reads CASSLEGLKNTEAFF. CDR3 in DNA: TGTGCCAGCAGCCTAGAGGGACTGAAGAACACTGAAGCTTTCTTT.

Details on this clone: The identical CDR3 is also encoded by other nucleotide sequences in the sample. This chain uses TRBV20-1 with TRBJ1-1; D call uncertain. CDR3 size: 10 residues. V shed 0 bases and J shed 8 bases, with 4 bases lying between them. The germline V gene has CDR1 DFQATT and CDR2 SNEGSKA (reference sequence). The CDR3 DNA follows: TGCAGTGCTAGAGATACCGAAGCTTTCTTT. As protein: CSARDTEAFF.

J is TRBJ2-1 and V is TRBV18; 8 bases match TRBD2. The CDR3 totals 15 residues. From germline, CDR1 is KGHSH and CDR2 LQKENI. Trimming at V came to 6 bases and at J to 5 bases, leaving 9 bases not matched to a gene. CDR3 in DNA: TGTGCCAGCTCTCCGGGACTAGATGGGGACAATGAGCAGTTCTTC. Translation gives CASSPGLDGDNEQFF.

The chain has TRBV7-9 and TRBJ2-1; 16 bases match TRBD2. J lost 9 bases, V lost 4 bases, and 6 bases had no gene match. Per the germline V gene, CDR1 is SEHNR and CDR2 is FQNEAQ (reference sequence). The CDR3 sequence is 16 residues long. As DNA, the CDR3 is TGTGCCAGCAGCTGGGGACTAGCGGGAGGGGGCGGTGAGCAGTTCTTC. As protein: CASSWGLAGGGGEQFF.

V gene TRBV27 combines with J gene TRBJ2-7, with unresolved D. CDR3 length: 14 residues. Germline CDR1 reads MNHEY; CDR2 reads SMNVEV (reference sequence). The V and J ends lost 5 bases and 0 bases respectively, with 11 bases between them. The CDR3 sequence is CASSPDLFSYEQYF. In nucleotides, the CDR3 is TGTGCCAGCAGTCCAGACCTTTTCTCCTACGAGCAGTACTTC.

This chain links TRBV30 with TRBJ1-1, with 7 positions matching TRBD1. Trimming cost V 1 base and J 0 bases; bases outside gene matches: 2. CDR3 length: 14 residues. The germline CDR1 and CDR2 sequences are GTSNPN and SVGIG (reference sequence). This CDR3 reads CAWSGQGLNTEAFF. DNA for the CDR3: TGTGCCTGGAGTGGACAGGGCCTGAACACTGAAGCTTTCTTT.

The chain joins TRBV4-3 to TRBJ2-1; the D call may be TRBD1 or TRBD2 (5 bases each). CDR3 length: 12 residues. CDR1 LGHNA and CDR2 YSLEER come from the germline V gene. Trimming cost V 4 bases and J 7 bases, with 8 bases left between them. CDR3 nucleotides: TGCGCCAGCAGCCGAGAGGGGAATGAGCAGTTCTTC. Residues: CASSREGNEQFF.

The chain has TRBV27 and TRBJ2-1; 7 bases agree with TRBD2. The CDR3 contains 12 residues. V shed 3 bases, J shed 10 bases, and the junction held 3 bases outside the gene matches. Germline loops: CDR1 MNHEY, CDR2 SMNVEV (reference sequence). The CDR3 region has the DNA TGTGCCAGCAGTTTGCCGGGGGGAGAGCAGTTCTTC. It yields the protein CASSLPGGEQFF.

The chain is built from TRBV9 and TRBJ2-1; D possibly corresponds to TRBD1 (6 bases). Deletions cut 2 bases from V and 6 bases from J, with 15 bases between. The CDR3 runs 15 residues. CDR1 is SGDLS, CDR2 YYNGEE, per germline. The CDR3 nucleotides read TGTGCCAGCAGCGTTTCAGGGGCGATTAGCAATGAGCAGTTCTTC. Translation: CASSVSGAISNEQFF. Full variable domain (remainder filled in from reference TRBV9 and TRBJ2-1): DSGVTQTPKHLITATGQRVTLRCSPRSGDLSVYWYQQSLDQGLQFLIQYYNGEERAKGNILERFSAQQFPDLHSELNLSSLELGDSALYFCASSVSGAISNEQFFGPGTRLTVL.

This clone has just one count. The chain combines TRBV2 with TRBJ1-1; 10 bases agree with TRBD1. The CDR3 is 14 residues long. Germline-derived CDR1 and CDR2 are SNHLY and FYNNEI. With 6 bases clipped from V and 8 bases from J, the junction kept 9 bases outside the gene matches. The CDR3 DNA reads as TGTGCCAGCAGGAAAGAGGGACAGGGGTCAGAAGCTTTCTTT. This translates into CASRKEGQGSEAFF.

The rearrangement joins TRBV5-1 to TRBJ1-4, with TRBD1 matching 7 bases. The ends lost 3 bases at V and 5 bases at J; junction bases unmatched: 16. Germline V lookup: CDR1 SGHRS, CDR2 YFSETQ. The CDR3 sequence is 18 residues long. The CDR3 nucleotides read TGCGCCAGCAGCTCTGGTTGGGTGACAGGGTCCGGGAATGAAAAACTGTTTTTT. Its translation: CASSSGWVTGSGNEKLFF.